The 27 T cell receptor beta chains listed next were all sequenced from one sample in a study of blood T cell repertoires in COVID-19. The method was immunoSEQ multiplex PCR; TCRdb's version includes in-frame clones alone and lacks a portion of them. The sample records roughly 230,000 clones, approximately 85% being singletons. Sequenced sample: peripheral blood. These receptors all come from a man over 45 with COVID-19, enrolled during active disease.

The rearrangement uses TRBV24-1 and TRBJ2-2; D may be TRBD1 (6 bases). The CDR3 runs 16 residues. Trimming cost V 3 bases and J 0 bases, with 10 bases left between them. Looked up from germline, CDR1 is KGHDR and CDR2 is SFDVKD. The CDR3 bases are TGTGCCACCAGTGATACTTGGGGGCCGAACACCGGGGAGCTGTTTTTT. Protein product: CATSDTWGPNTGELFF.

The chain joins TRBV7-2 to TRBJ2-3; the match to TRBD1 covers 8 bases. V lost 7 bases to trimming and J lost 3 bases; unmatched junction nucleotides: 12. Germline CDR1 reads SGHTA; CDR2 reads FQGNSA. The CDR3 spans 16 residues. The CDR3 sequence is CASNPRRTGRTDTQYF. The CDR3 DNA is TGTGCCAGCAACCCCCGACGGACAGGGCGAACAGATACGCAGTATTTT.

This clone was observed a few times. This chain connects TRBV5-6 to TRBJ2-5; D is uncertain. The V end lost 2 bases, the J end lost 4 bases, and 15 bases lay between the germline ends. Germline V gene sequence: CDR1 SGHDT, CDR2 YYEEEE. The CDR3 has 15 residues. As DNA, the CDR3 is TGTGCCAGCAGCTTACCGAGACTGGCTGGAGAGACCCAGTACTTC. Translated, it gives CASSLPRLAGETQYF.

The chain employs TRBV4-2 and TRBJ1-4; 8 bases line up with TRBD1. Per germline, CDR1 LGHNA and CDR2 YNFKEQ. With V trimmed by 1 base and J by 7 bases, 11 bases remained unmatched. The CDR3 consists of 17 residues. The CDR3: CASSQAGLQGVGEKLFF. Written as DNA, the CDR3 is TGTGCCAGCAGCCAAGCGGGCCTACAGGGGGTCGGTGAAAAACTGTTTTTT.

Only one count was recorded for this clone. The gene calls are TRBV11-2 and TRBJ1-2; D possibly corresponds to TRBD1 (5 bases). The germline CDR1 and CDR2 sequences are SGHAT and FQNNGV. Trimming took off 1 base at V and 8 bases at J, with 14 bases between the two ends. This CDR3 contains 14 residues. DNA for the CDR3: TGTGCCAGCAGCTTAGGGCAGGGAGGTTTCGGCTACACCTTC. Residues: CASSLGQGGFGYTF.

The V gene is TRBV11-2, the J gene TRBJ2-1, with TRBD2 as a possible D gene (6 bases). V lost 1 base, J lost 9 bases, and 19 bases lay in between. Germline V gene sequence: CDR1 SGHAT, CDR2 FQNNGV. This CDR3 is built from 16 residues. The DNA for the CDR3 is TGTGCCAGCAGCTTAGGTCTAGCGCTACCTTGGATTGAGCAGTTCTTC. Its translation: CASSLGLALPWIEQFF.

The chain carries TRBV6-2 or TRBV6-3 and TRBJ2-7; 8 bases are shared with TRBD1. V lost 1 base to trimming and J lost 1 base; unmatched junction nucleotides: 3. Germline loops: CDR1 MNHEY, CDR2 SVGEGT. The CDR3 totals 15 residues. The chain's CDR3 is CASSYLQGASYEQYF. The CDR3 DNA sequence: TGTGCCAGCAGTTACTTGCAGGGGGCATCCTACGAGCAGTACTTC.

V usage is TRBV25-1 and J usage is TRBJ1-6; no clear D. CDR1 is MGHDK, CDR2 SYGVNS, per germline. This CDR3 region has 17 residues. The V gene lost 2 bases and the J gene lost 0 bases, with 11 bases spanning the gap. The CDR3 reads CASSELRESSYNSPLHF. Here the CDR3 DNA reads TGTGCCAGCAGTGAACTACGGGAGAGCTCCTATAATTCACCCCTCCACTTT.

The chain combines TRBV6-5 with TRBJ1-1, with D possibly TRBD1 on 5 matching bases. CDR3 length: 12 residues. The V and J ends lost 6 bases and 8 bases respectively, with 13 bases between them. CDR1 and CDR2 (germline): MNHEY, SVGAGI. CDR3 amino acids: CASSFYGGEAFF. The CDR3 region has the DNA TGTGCCAGCAGCTTTTACGGGGGGGAAGCTTTCTTT.

As concerns this clone: An end of the junction does not agree with germline; a read error may underlie this. This chain links TRBV7-7 with TRBJ2-5, with 8 bases lining up with TRBD2. The CDR3 totals 14 residues. Germline CDR1 SSHAT, CDR2 FNYEAQ (reference sequence). The chain's CDR3 is CASSLGLAGETQYF. The CDR3 nucleotides are TGTGCTAGCAGTTTGGGGCTAGCGGGAGAGACCCAGTACTTC.

The rearrangement uses TRBV6-5 and TRBJ1-2, with a possible D match to TRBD1 (5 bases). Germline CDR1 reads MNHEY; CDR2 reads SVGAGI. V lost 5 bases to trimming and J lost 3 bases, with 13 bases between them. The CDR3 is 14 residues long. In nucleotides, the CDR3 is TGTGCCAGCAGTCTTACGGGGGGATACTATGGCTACACCTTC. Protein product: CASSLTGGYYGYTF.

J is TRBJ2-2 and V is TRBV7-3, with 7 positions matching TRBD2. CDR1 and CDR2 from the germline V gene are SGHTA and FQGTGA. Trimming at V came to 5 bases and at J to 2 bases, leaving 11 bases not matched to a gene. There are 17 residues in the CDR3. CDR3 bases: TGTGCCAGCAGCCGTCGGGGCGGGGGTAGAAACACCGGGGAGCTGTTTTTT. Its protein product is CASSRRGGGRNTGELFF.

The chain carries TRBV4-1 and TRBJ1-4; 7 bases are shared with TRBD1. CDR1 MGHRA and CDR2 YSYEKL come from the germline V gene. Trimming took 4 bases from V and 2 from J; bases not matched to a gene: 10. The CDR3 consists of 17 residues. The CDR3 coding sequence is TGCGCCAGCAGCCTTAGAACAGGGGTGACGACTAATGAAAAACTGTTTTTT. It is translated as CASSLRTGVTTNEKLFF.

CDR3 loop: CSFRQGNTEAFF. Written as DNA, the CDR3 is TGCAGCTTCCGACAGGGGAACACTGAAGCTTTCTTT. The chain is built from TRBV29-1 and TRBJ1-1, with 7 bases matching TRBD1. Germline CDR1 and CDR2: SQVTM and ANQGSEA. V lost 8 bases and J lost 1; bases outside the gene matches: 4. The CDR3 sequence is 12 residues long. Full variable domain (outside the CDR3, taken from reference TRBV29-1 and TRBJ1-1): SAVISQKPSRDICQRGTSLTIQCQVDSQVTMMFWYRQQPGQSLTLIATANQGSEATYESGFVIDKFPISRPNLTFSTLTVSNMSPEDSSIYLCSFRQGNTEAFFGQGTRLTVV.

The chain employs TRBV5-1 and TRBJ1-4, with unresolved D. In germline, CDR1 is SGHRS, CDR2 YFSETQ. The CDR3 has 16 residues. Trimming took off 5 bases at V and 5 bases at J, with 19 bases between the two ends. The chain's CDR3 is CASRRDAAGLNEKLFF. The DNA of the CDR3 is TGCGCCAGCAGGCGTGACGCGGCCGGACTCAATGAAAAACTGTTTTTT.

The chain recombines TRBV6-4 with TRBJ2-1; 9 nucleotides align to TRBD2. CDR1 is MRHNA and CDR2 is SNTAGT in the germline V gene. The CDR3 consists of 16 residues. V gave up 4 bases and J gave up 4 bases; unmatched junction bases: 8. Here the CDR3 reads CASSASPSGEYNEQFF. The DNA for the CDR3 is TGTGCCAGCAGTGCCTCGCCTAGCGGGGAATACAATGAGCAGTTCTTC.

J is TRBJ2-3 and V is TRBV30; D ambiguous. V lost 5 bases and J lost 1, with 13 bases in between. Germline V gives CDR1 GTSNPN, CDR2 SVGIG (reference sequence). The CDR3 has 14 residues. CDR3 coding DNA: TGTGCCTGGGTCTCGAGGATCGGCACAGATACGCAGTATTTT. Translated: CAWVSRIGTDTQYF.

Here the CDR3 reads CASSFGTDNSPLHF. The CDR3 region has the DNA TGTGCCAGCAGCTTCGGGACAGATAATTCACCCCTCCACTTT. The J gene is TRBJ1-6, the V gene TRBV7-2, with 7 bases that match TRBD1. V lost 3 bases and J lost 5; bases outside the gene matches: 1. Germline V gives CDR1 SGHTA, CDR2 FQGNSA. The CDR3 is 14 residues long. The full variable domain, completed using reference TRBV7-2 and TRBJ1-6, is GAGVSQSPSNKVTEKGKDVELRCDPISGHTALYWYRQSLGQGLEFLIYFQGNSAPDKSGLPSDRFSAERTGGSVSTLTIQRTQQEDSAVYLCASSFGTDNSPLHFGNGTRLTVT.

The gene calls are TRBV10-2 and TRBJ2-2; TRBD2 matches at 15 bases. The V segment lost 4 bases and the J segment 0 bases; nucleotides outside the gene matches: 6. The CDR3 contains 19 residues. Looked up from germline, CDR1 is WSHSY and CDR2 is SAAADI. The CDR3 is CASSGGLAGGLSNTGELFF. CDR3 DNA: TGCGCCAGCAGTGGGGGACTAGCGGGGGGTCTATCGAACACCGGGGAGCTGTTTTTT.

The chain couples TRBV4-2 to TRBJ2-7; tentative D call: TRBD2 (5 bases). The CDR3 is 13 residues long. The germline V gene has CDR1 LGHNA and CDR2 YNFKEQ. V was cut by 2 bases and J by 4 bases, with 9 bases left in between. The CDR3 protein is CASSQLSGYEQYF. The CDR3 bases are TGTGCCAGCAGCCAATTGTCGGGGTACGAGCAGTACTTC.

A few counts support this clone. The V and J genes are TRBV11-2 and TRBJ2-7; D is ambiguous. The germline V gene encodes CDR1 SGHAT and CDR2 FQNNGV. Trimming left V 5 bases short and J 2 bases short, with 4 bases between. The CDR3 runs 11 residues. In DNA, the CDR3 is TGTGCCAGCAGCGCAGCCTACGAGCAGTACTTC. Its translation: CASSAAYEQYF.

This sequence joins TRBV5-6 and TRBJ2-1, with 7 bases identical to TRBD1. Germline V lookup: CDR1 SGHDT, CDR2 YYEEEE. Trimming took 4 bases from V and 6 from J; bases not matched to a gene: 4. The length of the CDR3 is 13 residues. The CDR3 spells CASSVYRGNEQFF. CDR3 DNA: TGTGCCAGCAGCGTGTACAGGGGCAATGAGCAGTTCTTC.

The chain has TRBV6-4 and TRBJ1-1; no definite D call. This CDR3 spans 15 amino acids. The germline V and J ends were trimmed by 6 bases and 0 bases, with 14 bases remaining between them. CDR1 MRHNA and CDR2 SNTAGT come from the germline V gene. This CDR3 is CASRPAGSMNTEAFF. As DNA, the CDR3 is TGTGCCAGCAGGCCAGCAGGCAGTATGAACACTGAAGCTTTCTTT.

The rearrangement joins TRBV5-1 to TRBJ1-3; 10 bases match TRBD1. Per germline, CDR1 SGHRS and CDR2 YFSETQ. The CDR3 covers 16 residues. J gave up 4 bases and V 2 bases, and 6 bases lay outside the gene matches. CDR3 DNA sequence: TGCGCCAGCAGCTTAGGGACAGGGGTAGCCGGAAACACCATATATTTT. As protein: CASSLGTGVAGNTIYF.

The rearrangement links TRBV2 to TRBJ1-5; tentatively, D is TRBD1 (6 bases). Germline CDR1 and CDR2: SNHLY and FYNNEI. The germline V and J ends were trimmed by 6 bases and 0 bases, with 12 bases remaining between them. The CDR3 contains 15 residues. The DNA for the CDR3 is TGTGCCAGCAGAGCCGGGACACTTAGCAATCAGCCCCAGCATTTT. Amino acids: CASRAGTLSNQPQHF.

CDR3 nucleotide sequence: TGTGCCAGCAACAATAGGGGGGGGCGTAGCACAGATACGCAGTATTTT. It is translated as CASNNRGGRSTDTQYF. This chain links TRBV5-4 with TRBJ2-3; TRBD2 might be the D (7 bases). The V end was cut by 6 bases, the J end by 0 bases, with 17 bases between. The CDR3 is 16 amino acids. Germline values: CDR1 SGHNT, CDR2 YYREEE (reference sequence).

The chain links TRBV19 to TRBJ2-7; D is possibly TRBD1 (6 bases). The V gene's germline CDR1 is LNHDA and CDR2 SQIVND (reference sequence). Trimming stripped 4 bases from V and 0 bases from J, with 16 bases between. There are 16 residues in the CDR3. The CDR3 DNA sequence: TGTGCCAGTAGTAATCTCCCCGGACAGCTCTCCTACGAGCAGTACTTC. Amino acids: CASSNLPGQLSYEQYF.